The entry below gives a single T cell receptor (beta chain) sequence along with its context. Its antigen is unknown. There are no base qualities to consult, and no much larger clone falls within one base. This specimen comes from a study of identical twins (TCRdb year 2016). As for the study more broadly: The study deep-sequenced TCR alpha and beta repertoires from monozygotic twins, unrelated adults of various ages and cord blood to test whether fetal clonotypes persist. To rule out contamination, the twin experiments were replicated at different times with different library preparation protocols. General findings and caveats noted by the study authors: Because the same donors could not be followed over many years, the conclusions depended on cross-sectional statistical analysis. In monozygotic twins, out-of-frame TCR alpha sharing was systematically underestimated by recombination models, although the models agreed with sharing between unrelated individuals. Compared with coincidental sharing between unrelated individuals, an excess of low generation-probability sequences was observed among out-of-frame TCR alpha sequences shared between twins. Abundant cord blood beta clonotypes carried fewer insertions; young adult naive repertoires showed a weaker similar trend, while memory repertoires showed none. Excess twin sharing in beta out-of-frame sequences was weaker because fewer shared sequences lowered the signal-to-noise ratio. Zero-insertion analyses could be partly confounded by invariant T cells such as MAIT and iNKT, though diverse VJ usage argued against such confounding for most clonotypes.

The germline V gene yields SGHRS for CDR1 and YFSETQ for CDR2. Spanning cysteine to phenylalanine, the CDR3 consists of 16 amino acids. The DNA shown is the 48-base CDR3, in frame from base 1. Trimming accounts for 1 base at V and 2 bases at J, while the number of junction bases matched to no gene is 3. Receptor libraries were prepared by 5' RACE. Sequencing was carried out with an Illumina HiSeq 2000. A universal primer binding site was added through template switching, and the final cDNA carried a unique molecular identifier so that TCR cDNA molecules could be counted accurately. First-strand cDNA for TCR alpha and beta chains was synthesized from specific primers in the conserved constant-segment region. To control for contamination, every cDNA library carried two barcodes: a SMART-Mk sample barcode plus Illumina barcodes. Two successive PCR steps introduced TruSeq adapter sequences along with Illumina sample barcodes. Sequencing of the TCR alpha and beta cDNA libraries was done on the Illumina HiSeq platform using custom primers. In the paper's pipeline: MiGEC processed the raw reads to extract unique molecular identifiers, while MiXCR was used to determine the CDR3 positions. For each individual, recombination models were inferred using an EM algorithm with the repgenHMM and IGoR tools. Shared clonotypes were analyzed with the tcR package in R, and sharing was normalized by the product of cloneset sizes. To study raw recombination free of thymic and clonal selection effects, out-of-frame nonproductive sequences were analyzed. TCRdb trimmed public reads at Q25 via fastp, called clones via MiXCR and kept in-frame beta chains. Every distinct CDR3 protein forms one entry, paired with its most common genes and DNA. It is TCRdb's table, rather than the study itself, that gives the V and J calls and clone size. The sample includes 550,000 to 700,000 distinct CDR3 sequences, with roughly 9.5% observed a single time. Under 3% of the sample rests with the top ten.

Every donor in the study was a healthy Caucasian. The twin cohort consisted of three pairs of female monozygotic twins, all aged roughly 18 to 30 years. Peripheral blood mononuclear cells were used as the source from which RNA for TCR libraries was isolated. This sample also appeared in a second study, on yellow fever vaccine responses in identical twins. The second study reports: According to the authors, the vaccine-induced T cell response in identical twins seemed to be partly convergent and partly specific to each individual. In identical twins, the study followed T cell clones that responded to the vaccine with precision.

The receptor's source is a woman in her late teens or twenties in good health. The sequenced sample consisted of PBMCs. In this chain, TRBV5-1 is recombined with TRBJ2-2, with 9 bases aligning to TRBD1. The CDR3 region has the sequence CASSLTGQGNTGELFF. The DNA reads as follows: TGCGCCAGCAGCTTGACGGGACAGGGAAACACCGGGGAGCTGTTTTTT.